The 6 T cell receptor beta chains listed next were all sequenced from one sample in a study of regulatory T cells in long-lasting Graves disease. Time point described: newly diagnosed GD, antithyroid drugs for less than 3 months. PBMCs were the source of the RNA used for TCR sequencing. According to the study, TCR beta libraries were built with iRepertoire HTBI primers and CDR3-region Arm-PCR. TCRdb redid the calling of the multiplex PCR reads with MiXCR, one entry per CDR3 protein. The data hold more than 450,000 distinct CDR3 sequences, with around 15% observed a single time. These data were likewise used in another study, on T cells in Graves' hyperthyroidism and ophthalmopathy.

The sample in question was peripheral blood mononuclear cells (PBMCs), obtained at new diagnosis, from a patient treated with antithyroid drugs. The source is a man aged 40-49 years with Graves disease.

Worth noting for this clonotype: A far larger clone is one base from this, pointing to a likely read error. This chain uses TRBV30 with TRBJ2-5; D possibly corresponds to TRBD2 (5 bases). The J call may be in error: the DNA end matches TRBJ2-1 better. Germline CDR1 and CDR2: GTSNPN and SVGIG (reference sequence). The CDR3 extends over 13 amino acids. This CDR3 is CALDPDTDYEQFF. CDR3 nucleotides: TGTGCCTTGGACCCCGACACCGACTACGAGCAGTTCTTC.

The sample holds many counts of this clonotype. The gene calls are TRBV3-1 and TRBJ1-5, with D maybe TRBD1 (5 bases). Trimming stripped 0 bases from V and 1 base from J, with 10 bases between. Germline CDR1 reads LGHDT; CDR2 reads YNNKEL (reference sequence). The CDR3 has 16 residues. The CDR3 is CASSQDGRGSNQPQHF. For the CDR3, the DNA is TGTGCCAGCAGCCAAGATGGGAGGGGAAGCAATCAGCCCCAGCATTTT.

This rearrangement joins TRBV12-3 or TRBV12-4 to TRBJ2-1, with D possibly called TRBD1 or TRBD2 (8 bases each). There are 17 residues in the CDR3. With 6 bases removed from V and 0 bases from J, the gap between germline ends came to 18 bases. CDR3 region: CASRHRGSGSSYNEQFF. In nucleotides, the CDR3 is TGTGCCAGCAGACACAGGGGGAGCGGGAGCTCCTACAATGAGCAGTTCTTC.

This clonotype was counted ten times or more. The chain is built from TRBV2 and TRBJ1-5; D is uncertain. The CDR3 spans 14 residues. V shed 4 bases and J shed 1 base, with 8 bases lying between them. CDR1 is SNHLY, CDR2 FYNNEI, per germline. CDR3 DNA: TGTGCCAGCAGTGCTGGGAACAGCAATCAGCCCCAGCATTTT. It specifies CASSAGNSNQPQHF.

This clonotype was observed a handful of times. The chain employs TRBV20-1 and TRBJ1-6, with D possibly matching TRBD1 (5 bases). Trimming took off 0 bases at V and 8 bases at J, with 11 bases between the two ends. The length of the CDR3 is 14 residues. CDR1 and CDR2 from the germline V gene are DFQATT and SNEGSKA (reference sequence). The CDR3 DNA follows: TGCAGTGCTAGAGATAGGGACGCGGATTCACCCCTCCACTTT. This sequence encodes CSARDRDADSPLHF.

This clonotype was seen more than once but under ten times. The CDR3 reads CAISEGLAGTEAFF. The CDR3 nucleotides are TGTGCCATCAGTGAGGGCCTCGCCGGCACTGAAGCTTTCTTT. This chain connects TRBV10-3 to TRBJ1-1; D gene unclear. V lost 2 bases and J lost 4, with 11 bases in between. The CDR3 runs to 14 residues. Germline V gene sequence: CDR1 ENHRY, CDR2 SYGVKD.